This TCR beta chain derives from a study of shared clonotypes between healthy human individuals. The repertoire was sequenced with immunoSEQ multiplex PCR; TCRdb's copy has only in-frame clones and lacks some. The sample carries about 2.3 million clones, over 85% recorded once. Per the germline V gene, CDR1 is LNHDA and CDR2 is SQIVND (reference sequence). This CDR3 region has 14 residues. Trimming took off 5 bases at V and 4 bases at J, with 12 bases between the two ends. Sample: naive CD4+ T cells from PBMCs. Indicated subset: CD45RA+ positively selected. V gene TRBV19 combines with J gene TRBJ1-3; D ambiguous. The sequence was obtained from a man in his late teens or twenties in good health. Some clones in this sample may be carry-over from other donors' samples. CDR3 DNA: TGTGCCAGTAGTCCACTGAACGCCGGAAACACCATATATTTT. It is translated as CASSPLNAGNTIYF.